This T cell receptor beta chain was sequenced in a study of T cell responses to AZD1222 COVID-19 vaccine. Findings of the study overall: CD4 TCRs covered the whole spike, strongest at regions 160-218 and 743-854. With two AZD1222 doses given, Spike-specific TCR breadth and depth both rose. Females outnumbered males among donors, who were mostly white British; clonal diversity was possibly underestimated.

This clone was counted between two and nine times. Its antigen is unidentified. The same CDR3 also results from other DNA sequences found in this sample. There are 13 residues in the CDR3. Trimming cost V 8 bases and J 0 bases, with 10 bases left between them. Per germline, CDR1 LNHDA and CDR2 SQIVND (reference sequence). The method was immunoSEQ multiplex PCR; TCRdb's version includes in-frame clones alone and lacks a portion of them. In the table there are some 110,000 clones, approximately 83% of which are singletons. The receptor was derived from an adult in good health. The chain uses TRBV19 and TRBJ1-1; no clear D. This material consisted of peripheral blood, taken on day 0 of MenACWY control vaccination. The CDR3 DNA reads as TGTGCCAGTTCAACACTCATGAACACTGAAGCTTTCTTT. It is translated as CASSTLMNTEAFF.